The 26 T cell receptor beta chains below were found in one sample sequenced in a study of somatic mutations in cytotoxic T cells in rheumatoid arthritis. TCRdb's copy holds only in-frame clones and misses some; the assay was immunoSEQ multiplex PCR. The sample lists 6,000 or so clones, around 74% occurring once. The specimen was CD8+ T cells sorted from blood. The receptors shown here come from a woman between 45 and 60 years old in good health.

The CDR3 is CATSTTGVGETQYF. The CDR3 DNA sequence: TGTGCCACCTCCACGACCGGGGTAGGCGAGACCCAGTACTTC. The J gene is TRBJ2-5, the V gene TRBV19; possible D gene TRBD2, 5 bases. CDR1 is LNHDA and CDR2 is SQIVND in the germline V gene (reference sequence). Trimming took off 10 bases at V and 5 bases at J, with 20 bases between the two ends. The CDR3 extends over 14 amino acids.

V and J are TRBV6-4 and TRBJ2-3, with 12 bases lining up with TRBD1. Trimming took 2 bases from V and 6 from J; bases not matched to a gene: 0. This CDR3 is 14 amino acids long. Looked up from germline, CDR1 is MRHNA and CDR2 is SNTAGT. The CDR3 DNA is TGTGCCAGCAGTGACGGGACAGGGGGCGATACGCAGTATTTT. Protein sequence: CASSDGTGGDTQYF.

Only one count was recorded for this clone. This sequence joins TRBV6-1 and TRBJ2-3; TRBD2 matches at 12 bases. Per germline, CDR1 MNHNS and CDR2 SASEGT. This CDR3 comprises 17 residues. V was clipped by 2 bases and J by 0 bases; unmatched bases: 3. CDR3 loop: CASSELAGGPSTDTQYF. DNA for the CDR3: TGTGCCAGCAGTGAACTAGCGGGGGGGCCTAGCACAGATACGCAGTATTTT.

V gene TRBV10-3 combines with J gene TRBJ2-3; 10 bases match TRBD2. There are 15 residues in the CDR3. Germline trimming cut 10 bases from V and 6 bases from J; bases unmatched to any gene: 13. Germline CDR1 ENHRY, CDR2 SYGVKD. CDR3 protein: CASKVAGGHPDTQYF. The CDR3 nucleotides are TGTGCCAGCAAAGTAGCGGGGGGTCACCCGGATACGCAGTATTTT.

The rearrangement joins TRBV5-1 to TRBJ2-3, with D perhaps matching TRBD2 (5 bases). Per germline, CDR1 SGHRS and CDR2 YFSETQ. This CDR3 has 15 residues. V was pared by 0 bases and J by 0 bases, with 8 bases between. CDR3 loop: CASSLAEASTDTQYF. The CDR3 DNA follows: TGCGCCAGCAGCTTGGCGGAGGCTAGCACAGATACGCAGTATTTT.

This chain connects TRBV7-9 to TRBJ2-7; 8 nucleotides match TRBD2. The junction had 4 bases not matched to a gene; V was cut back by 3 bases and J by 0 bases. The CDR3 is 15 residues long. Germline CDR1 SEHNR, CDR2 FQNEAQ (reference sequence). The CDR3 is CASSFSGVSSYEQYF. The DNA for the CDR3 is TGTGCCAGCAGCTTTAGCGGGGTGAGCTCCTACGAGCAGTACTTC. Complete variable domain (other parts from reference TRBV7-9 and TRBJ2-7): DTGVSQNPRHKITKRGQNVTFRCDPISEHNRLYWYRQTLGQGPEFLTYFQNEAQLEKSRLLSDRFSAERPKGSFSTLEIQRTEQGDSAMYLCASSFSGVSSYEQYFGPGTRLTVT.

The chain uses TRBV2 and TRBJ1-4, with 7 bases that match TRBD1. CDR1 is SNHLY, CDR2 FYNNEI, per germline. There are 17 residues in the CDR3. V was clipped by 2 bases and J by 0 bases; unmatched bases: 6. CDR3 in amino acids: CASSEPGGTATNEKLFF. The CDR3 region has the DNA TGTGCCAGCAGTGAACCAGGGGGTACGGCAACTAATGAAAAACTGTTTTTT.

The CDR3 region is CASSPSSGGEGYGYTF. Written as DNA, the CDR3 is TGTGCCAGCAGCCCCTCCTCAGGGGGTGAGGGCTATGGCTACACCTTC. The rearrangement links TRBV7-3 to TRBJ1-2; 7 bases match TRBD1. The V and J ends lost 5 bases and 4 bases, in that order; junction bases with no gene match: 13. Germline V gene sequence: CDR1 SGHTA, CDR2 FQGTGA. CDR3 length: 16 residues.

This chain connects TRBV7-2 to TRBJ2-5; TRBD1 is a possible D gene (6 bases). V lost 8 bases and J 2 bases, leaving 9 bases between the germline ends. The CDR3 spans 12 residues. The germline CDR1 and CDR2 sequences are SGHTA and FQGNSA. CDR3 coding DNA: TGTGCCAGCCGAAGGGGGCAAGAGACCCAGTACTTC. Its protein product is CASRRGQETQYF.

The rearrangement links TRBV7-2 to TRBJ1-6; weak D call: TRBD1 (6 bases). Trimming removed 5 bases from V and 10 bases from J, with 21 bases in between. The CDR3 is 16 amino acids. Germline V gene data show CDR1 as SGHTA and CDR2 as FQGNSA. The CDR3 loop reads CASSVRGGPLGSPLHF. The CDR3 nucleotides read TGTGCCAGCAGCGTTAGGGGGGGGCCTTTAGGGTCACCCCTCCACTTT.

V usage is TRBV27 and J usage is TRBJ2-1, with TRBD1 matching 7 bases. Per germline, CDR1 MNHEY and CDR2 SMNVEV (reference sequence). This CDR3 is built from 13 residues. The V gene end was trimmed by 5 bases and the J gene end by 10 bases; junction bases not matched to a gene: 8. CDR3 nucleotide sequence: TGTGCCAGCAGTCCAACTAGGGGGCGAGAGCAGTTCTTC. Residues: CASSPTRGREQFF.

This sequence joins TRBV10-3 and TRBJ1-1; 7 bases are shared with TRBD1. Germline CDR1 reads ENHRY; CDR2 reads SYGVKD. This CDR3 is built from 15 residues. V trimming: 9 bases; J trimming: 9 bases; junction bases outside the gene matches: 19. The CDR3 coding sequence is TGTGCCATATCGGAGGAGGGCATAGGACAGGACCAAGCTTTCTTT. Translated, it gives CAISEEGIGQDQAFF.

The genes are TRBV11-3 and TRBJ2-5; D is uncertain. The CDR3 loop spans 16 amino acids. Germline CDR1 reads SGHNT; CDR2 reads YENEEA. Trimming took 4 bases from V and 0 from J, leaving 15 bases between them. The chain's CDR3 is CASSSRQDWYQETQYF. CDR3 sequence (DNA): TGTGCCAGCAGCTCCAGGCAGGATTGGTACCAAGAGACCCAGTACTTC.

The gene calls are TRBV9 and TRBJ2-1; 10 bases fit TRBD2. This CDR3 contains 16 residues. From germline, CDR1 is SGDLS and CDR2 YYNGEE. The V segment lost 3 bases and the J segment 6 bases; nucleotides outside the gene matches: 9. In nucleotides, the CDR3 is TGTGCCAGCAGCGCCCCAACTAGCGGGGAACGCAATGAGCAGTTCTTC. Its protein product is CASSAPTSGERNEQFF.

The V call is TRBV9, the J call TRBJ1-1; a possible D gene is TRBD1 (5 bases). V shed 2 bases and J shed 5 bases, with 7 bases lying between them. The germline V gene encodes CDR1 SGDLS and CDR2 YYNGEE. The CDR3 spans 12 residues. The CDR3 coding sequence is TGTGCCAGCAGCGTGACAGATACTGAAGCTTTCTTT. Protein: CASSVTDTEAFF. The full variable domain, its missing parts supplied by reference TRBV9 and TRBJ1-1, is DSGVTQTPKHLITATGQRVTLRCSPRSGDLSVYWYQQSLDQGLQFLIQYYNGEERAKGNILERFSAQQFPDLHSELNLSSLELGDSALYFCASSVTDTEAFFGQGTRLTVV.

This clone was recorded a few times. The chain links TRBV6-5 to TRBJ1-6; D is undetermined. The V gene lost 5 bases and the J gene lost 4 bases, with 9 bases spanning the gap. CDR3 length: 14 amino acids. Germline V gene lookup returns CDR1 MNHEY and CDR2 SVGAGI. CDR3 DNA: TGTGCCAGCAGTACATCGGGTTATAATTCACCCCTCCACTTT. Its protein is CASSTSGYNSPLHF.

The CDR3 sequence is CASTGTAYTEAFF. The CDR3 bases are TGTGCCAGCACCGGGACAGCTTACACTGAAGCTTTCTTT. The chain joins TRBV7-8 to TRBJ1-1; 7 bases align to TRBD1. V was clipped by 7 bases and J by 3 bases; unmatched bases: 5. The CDR3 consists of 13 residues. Looked up from germline, CDR1 is SGHVS and CDR2 is FQNEAQ.

This chain joins TRBV11-1 and TRBJ2-3; 8 bases are shared with TRBD1. V was pared by 5 bases and J by 0 bases, with 7 bases of the junction left unmatched. The CDR3 spans 16 residues. Germline V gene data show CDR1 as SGHAT and CDR2 as FQDESV (reference sequence). CDR3 sequence reads: CASSTRTGTSTDTQYF. As DNA, the CDR3 is TGTGCCAGCAGCACCCGGACAGGGACTAGCACAGATACGCAGTATTTT.

The chain uses TRBV7-9 and TRBJ1-2, with 9 bases lining up with TRBD1. There are 14 residues in the CDR3. Trimming cost V 4 bases and J 0 bases; bases outside gene matches: 0. CDR1 is SEHNR, CDR2 FQNEAQ, per germline (reference sequence). The CDR3 DNA reads as TGTGCCAGCAGCTGGACAGGGGCTAACTATGGCTACACCTTC. Amino acid sequence: CASSWTGANYGYTF. The entire variable domain, with the rest obtained from reference TRBV7-9 and TRBJ1-2, is as follows: DTGVSQNPRHKITKRGQNVTFRCDPISEHNRLYWYRQTLGQGPEFLTYFQNEAQLEKSRLLSDRFSAERPKGSFSTLEIQRTEQGDSAMYLCASSWTGANYGYTFGSGTRLTVV.

This clone is labeled as medium-sized. The V gene is TRBV6-5, the J gene TRBJ2-7; TRBD1 agrees at 9 bases. Per the germline V gene, CDR1 is MNHEY and CDR2 is SVGAGI. V lost 10 bases and J lost 3; bases outside the gene matches: 7. This CDR3 spans 13 amino acids. CDR3 residues: CATRTGDYYEQYF. Written as DNA, the CDR3 is TGTGCCACCCGGACAGGGGATTACTACGAGCAGTACTTC.

The chain carries TRBV13 and TRBJ2-5, with D unclear. This CDR3 comprises 14 residues. Trimming took 2 bases from V and 0 from J, leaving 7 bases between them. Germline CDR1 PRHDT, CDR2 FYEKMQ (reference sequence). The CDR3 spells CASSLFDYQETQYF. In DNA form, the CDR3 reads TGTGCCAGCAGCTTATTTGACTACCAAGAGACCCAGTACTTC.

This chain connects TRBV2 to TRBJ2-2; 9 positions agree with TRBD1. Losses at the gene ends were 2 bases for V and 4 bases for J; bases not matched to a gene: 8. The CDR3 runs to 17 residues. Germline-derived CDR1 and CDR2 are SNHLY and FYNNEI. The CDR3 is CASSERHRGQGTGELFF. Written as DNA, the CDR3 is TGTGCCAGCAGTGAACGCCACAGGGGGCAGGGCACCGGGGAGCTGTTTTTT.

This clone is medium-sized within its sample. The CDR3 sequence is CASSVEARNEKLFF. The CDR3 DNA follows: TGTGCCAGCAGCGTAGAAGCACGGAATGAAAAACTGTTTTTT. The rearrangement joins TRBV9 to TRBJ1-4, with D hard to call. The CDR3 is made up of 14 amino acids. Trimming pared 0 bases from V and 5 bases from J, leaving 8 bases between. The germline CDR1 and CDR2 sequences are SGDLS and YYNGEE.

This chain connects TRBV6-1 to TRBJ2-7, with a weak D call TRBD2 (5 bases). CDR3 size: 12 residues. The V end was cut by 6 bases, the J end by 6 bases, with 12 bases between. Germline CDR1 and CDR2: MNHNS and SASEGT. CDR3 region: CASSLFRGEQYF. The CDR3 DNA reads as TGTGCCAGCAGCCTATTTCGGGGCGAGCAGTACTTC.

The rearrangement uses TRBV9 and TRBJ2-3; 11 nucleotides align to TRBD2. This CDR3 is 16 amino acids long. Per germline, CDR1 SGDLS and CDR2 YYNGEE. Losses at the gene ends were 4 bases for V and 6 bases for J; bases not matched to a gene: 10. The CDR3 DNA reads TGTGCCAGCAGCAAGTCACTAGCGGGGGAGGCGGATACGCAGTATTTT. Its protein is CASSKSLAGEADTQYF.

The chain joins TRBV2 to TRBJ1-2; the D gene is possibly TRBD1 (5 bases). This CDR3 has 14 amino acids. Germline V gene sequence: CDR1 SNHLY, CDR2 FYNNEI. Trimming stripped 3 bases from V and 4 bases from J, with 12 bases between. The CDR3 spells CASSEGQGGYGYTF. The CDR3 DNA follows: TGTGCCAGCAGTGAGGGGCAGGGTGGCTATGGCTACACCTTC.